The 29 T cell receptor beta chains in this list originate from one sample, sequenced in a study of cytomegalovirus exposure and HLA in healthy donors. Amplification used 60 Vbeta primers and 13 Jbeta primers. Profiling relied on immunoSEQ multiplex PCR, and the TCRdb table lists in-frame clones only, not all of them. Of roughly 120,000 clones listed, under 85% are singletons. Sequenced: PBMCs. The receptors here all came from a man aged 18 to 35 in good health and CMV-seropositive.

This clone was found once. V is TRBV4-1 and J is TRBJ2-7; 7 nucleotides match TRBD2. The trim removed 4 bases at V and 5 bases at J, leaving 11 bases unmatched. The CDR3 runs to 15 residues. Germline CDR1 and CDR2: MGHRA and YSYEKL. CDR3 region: CASSPYNGRPDEQYF. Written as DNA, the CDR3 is TGCGCCAGCAGCCCCTATAACGGGAGGCCCGACGAGCAGTACTTC.

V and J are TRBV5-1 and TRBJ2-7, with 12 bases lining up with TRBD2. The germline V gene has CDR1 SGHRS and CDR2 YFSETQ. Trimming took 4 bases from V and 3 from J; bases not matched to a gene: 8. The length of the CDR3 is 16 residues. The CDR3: CASSPDATSGGYEQYF. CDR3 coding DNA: TGCGCCAGCAGCCCAGACGCGACTAGCGGGGGCTACGAGCAGTACTTC.

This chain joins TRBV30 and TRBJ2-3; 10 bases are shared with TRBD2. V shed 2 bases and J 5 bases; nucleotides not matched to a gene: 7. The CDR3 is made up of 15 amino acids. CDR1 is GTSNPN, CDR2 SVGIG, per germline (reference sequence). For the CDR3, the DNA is TGTGCCTGGAGTTCCCTAGCGGGGGTAGGAGATACGCAGTATTTT. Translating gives CAWSSLAGVGDTQYF.

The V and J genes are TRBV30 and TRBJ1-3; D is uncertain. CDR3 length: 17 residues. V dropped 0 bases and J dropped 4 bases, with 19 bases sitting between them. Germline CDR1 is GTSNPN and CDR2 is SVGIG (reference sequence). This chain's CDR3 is CAWSVKKSEWFGNTIYF. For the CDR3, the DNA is TGTGCCTGGAGTGTAAAGAAGTCAGAATGGTTCGGAAACACCATATATTTT.

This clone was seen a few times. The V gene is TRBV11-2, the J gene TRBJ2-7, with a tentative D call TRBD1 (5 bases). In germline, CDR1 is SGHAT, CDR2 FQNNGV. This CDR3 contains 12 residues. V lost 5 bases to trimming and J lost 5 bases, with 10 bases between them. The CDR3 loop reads CASSLQGNEQYF. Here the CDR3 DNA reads TGTGCCAGCAGCCTGCAGGGTAACGAGCAGTACTTC.

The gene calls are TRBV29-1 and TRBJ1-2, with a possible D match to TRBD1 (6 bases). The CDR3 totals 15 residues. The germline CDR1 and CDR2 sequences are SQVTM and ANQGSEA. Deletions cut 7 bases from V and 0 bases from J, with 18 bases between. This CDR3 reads CSANTGRGTNYGYTF. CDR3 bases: TGCAGCGCAAATACAGGGAGAGGGACTAACTATGGCTACACCTTC.

The CDR3 loop reads CASRLSGTGAFF. The CDR3 DNA is TGTGCCAGCAGATTATCCGGGACAGGGGCTTTCTTT. The V call is TRBV7-9, the J call TRBJ1-1, with TRBD1 matching 9 bases. This CDR3 region has 12 residues. J was trimmed by 11 bases and V by 6 bases; bases with no gene match: 7. In germline, CDR1 is SEHNR, CDR2 FQNEAQ (reference sequence).

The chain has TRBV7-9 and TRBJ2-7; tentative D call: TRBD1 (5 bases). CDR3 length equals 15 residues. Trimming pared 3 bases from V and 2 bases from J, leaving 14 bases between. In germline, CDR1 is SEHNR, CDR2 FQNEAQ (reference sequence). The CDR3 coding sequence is TGTGCCAGCAGCTTTGGGGCTTACACTGCCTACGAGCAGTACTTC. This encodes CASSFGAYTAYEQYF.

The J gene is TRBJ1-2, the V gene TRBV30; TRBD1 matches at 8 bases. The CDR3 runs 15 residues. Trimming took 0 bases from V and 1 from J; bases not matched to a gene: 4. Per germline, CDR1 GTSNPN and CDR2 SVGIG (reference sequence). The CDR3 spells CAWSVSGGSNYGYTF. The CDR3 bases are TGTGCCTGGAGTGTATCAGGGGGCAGTAACTATGGCTACACCTTC.

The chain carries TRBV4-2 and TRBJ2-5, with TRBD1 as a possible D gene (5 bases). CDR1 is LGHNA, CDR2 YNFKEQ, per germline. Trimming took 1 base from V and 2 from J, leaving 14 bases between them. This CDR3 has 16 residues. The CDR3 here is CASSQVSRAAQETQYF. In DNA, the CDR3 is TGTGCCAGCAGCCAAGTTAGCAGGGCGGCACAAGAGACCCAGTACTTC.

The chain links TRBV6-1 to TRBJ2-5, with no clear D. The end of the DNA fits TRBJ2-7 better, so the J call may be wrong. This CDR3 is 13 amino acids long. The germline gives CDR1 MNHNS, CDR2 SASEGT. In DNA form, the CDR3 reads TGTGCCAGCAGTGAAGAAAGTTTTTACGAGCAGTACTTC. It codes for CASSEESFYEQYF.

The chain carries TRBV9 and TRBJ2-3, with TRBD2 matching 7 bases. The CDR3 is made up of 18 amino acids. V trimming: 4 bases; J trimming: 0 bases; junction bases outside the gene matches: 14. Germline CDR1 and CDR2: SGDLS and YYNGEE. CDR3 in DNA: TGTGCCAGCAGCCCCAGAGGCGGGGGTGGGGGTAGCACAGATACGCAGTATTTT. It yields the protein CASSPRGGGGGSTDTQYF.

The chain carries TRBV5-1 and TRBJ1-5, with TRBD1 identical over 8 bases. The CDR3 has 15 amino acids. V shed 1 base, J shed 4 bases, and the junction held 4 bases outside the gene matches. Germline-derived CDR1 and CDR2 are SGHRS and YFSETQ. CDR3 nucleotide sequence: TGCGCCAGCAGCTTGACAGGGGGGGGAAATCAGCCCCAGCATTTT. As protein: CASSLTGGGNQPQHF.

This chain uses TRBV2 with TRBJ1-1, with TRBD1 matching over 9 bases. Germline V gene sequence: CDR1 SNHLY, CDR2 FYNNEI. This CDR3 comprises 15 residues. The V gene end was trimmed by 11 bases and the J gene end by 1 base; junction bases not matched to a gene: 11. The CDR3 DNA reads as TGTGCCCGCGAGGTCCCGGGACAGGGGAACACTGAAGCTTTCTTT. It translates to CAREVPGQGNTEAFF.

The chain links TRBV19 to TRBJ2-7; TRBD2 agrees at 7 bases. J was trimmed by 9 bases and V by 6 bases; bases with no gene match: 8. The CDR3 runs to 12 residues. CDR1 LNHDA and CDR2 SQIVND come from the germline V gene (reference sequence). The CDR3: CASSPGGGRQYF. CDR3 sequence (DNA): TGTGCCAGTAGCCCTGGGGGGGGTAGGCAGTACTTC.

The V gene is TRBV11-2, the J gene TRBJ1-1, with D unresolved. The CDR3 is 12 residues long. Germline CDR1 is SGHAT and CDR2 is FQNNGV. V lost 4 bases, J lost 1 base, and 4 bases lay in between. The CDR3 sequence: CASSSRNTEAFF. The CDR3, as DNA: TGTGCCAGCAGCTCCCGGAACACTGAAGCTTTCTTT.

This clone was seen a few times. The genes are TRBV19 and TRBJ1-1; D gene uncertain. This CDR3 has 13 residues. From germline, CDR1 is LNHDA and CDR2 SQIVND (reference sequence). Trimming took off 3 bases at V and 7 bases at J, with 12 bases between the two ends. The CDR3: CASSMRRPDEAFF. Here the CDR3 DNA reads TGTGCCAGTAGTATGCGGAGACCGGATGAAGCTTTCTTT.

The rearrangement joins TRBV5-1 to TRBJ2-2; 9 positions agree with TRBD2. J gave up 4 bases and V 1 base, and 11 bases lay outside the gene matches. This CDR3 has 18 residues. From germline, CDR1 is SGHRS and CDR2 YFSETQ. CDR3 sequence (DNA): TGCGCCAGCAGCTTGAGGGTTGGGCTAGCGGGGCCCACCGGGGAGCTGTTTTTT. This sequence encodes CASSLRVGLAGPTGELFF.

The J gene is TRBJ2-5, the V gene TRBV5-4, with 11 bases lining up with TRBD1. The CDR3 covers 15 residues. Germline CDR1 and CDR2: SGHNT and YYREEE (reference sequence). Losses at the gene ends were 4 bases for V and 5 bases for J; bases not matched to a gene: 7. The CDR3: CASSLDRGRGETQYF. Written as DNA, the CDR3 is TGTGCCAGCAGCCTGGACAGGGGGCGAGGGGAGACCCAGTACTTC.

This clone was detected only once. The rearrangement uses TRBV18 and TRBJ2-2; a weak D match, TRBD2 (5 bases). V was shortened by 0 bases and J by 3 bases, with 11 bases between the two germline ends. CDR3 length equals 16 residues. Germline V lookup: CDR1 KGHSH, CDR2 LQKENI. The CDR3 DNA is TGTGCCAGCTCACCACCAAGAGGGCTGGACACCGGGGAGCTGTTTTTT. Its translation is CASSPPRGLDTGELFF.

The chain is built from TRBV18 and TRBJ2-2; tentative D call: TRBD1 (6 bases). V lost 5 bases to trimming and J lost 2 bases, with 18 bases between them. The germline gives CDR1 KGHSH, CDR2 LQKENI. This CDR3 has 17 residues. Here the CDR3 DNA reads TGTGCCAGCTCATACGACCTGGGACAAACAAACACCGGGGAGCTGTTTTTT. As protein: CASSYDLGQTNTGELFF.

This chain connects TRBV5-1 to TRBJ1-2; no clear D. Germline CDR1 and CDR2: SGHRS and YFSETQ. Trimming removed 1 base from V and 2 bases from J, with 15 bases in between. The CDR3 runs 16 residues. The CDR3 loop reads CASSLTPWVTNYGYTF. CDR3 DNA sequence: TGCGCCAGCAGCTTGACCCCTTGGGTGACAAACTATGGCTACACCTTC.

CDR3 sequence (DNA): TGTGCCAGCAGCACCCTGGGGGGGGATGAAAAACTGTTTTTT. Translation: CASSTLGGDEKLFF. The chain uses TRBV5-6 and TRBJ1-4; perhaps TRBD1 as D (5 bases). Deletions cut 4 bases from V and 6 bases from J, with 13 bases between. CDR1 is SGHDT, CDR2 YYEEEE, per germline. The CDR3 contains 14 residues.

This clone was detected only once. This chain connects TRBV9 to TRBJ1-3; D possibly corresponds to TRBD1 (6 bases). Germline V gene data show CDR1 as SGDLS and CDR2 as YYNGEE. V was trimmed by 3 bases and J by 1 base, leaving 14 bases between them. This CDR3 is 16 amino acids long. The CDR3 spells CASSAGGLGSGNTIYF. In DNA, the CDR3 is TGTGCCAGCAGCGCCGGGGGGCTAGGTTCTGGAAACACCATATATTTT.

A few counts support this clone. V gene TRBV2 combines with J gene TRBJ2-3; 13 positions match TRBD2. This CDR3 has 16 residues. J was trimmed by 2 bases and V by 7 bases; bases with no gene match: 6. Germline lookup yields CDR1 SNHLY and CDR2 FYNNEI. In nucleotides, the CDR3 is TGTGCCAGCAACCCGGGACTAGCGGGGCCCACAGATACGCAGTATTTT. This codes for CASNPGLAGPTDTQYF.

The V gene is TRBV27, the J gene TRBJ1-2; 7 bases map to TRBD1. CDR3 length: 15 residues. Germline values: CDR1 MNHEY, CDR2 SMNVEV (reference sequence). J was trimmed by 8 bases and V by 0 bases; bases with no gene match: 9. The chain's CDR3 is CASSLSLRRTGGYTF. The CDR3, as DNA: TGTGCCAGCAGTTTATCGCTCCGTCGGACAGGAGGCTACACCTTC.

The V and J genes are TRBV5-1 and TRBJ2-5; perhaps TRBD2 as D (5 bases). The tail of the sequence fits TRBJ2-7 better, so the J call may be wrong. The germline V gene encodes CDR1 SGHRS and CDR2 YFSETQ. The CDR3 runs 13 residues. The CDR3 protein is CASSLDRDYEQYF. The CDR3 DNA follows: TGCGCCAGCAGCTTAGACCGGGACTACGAGCAGTACTTC.

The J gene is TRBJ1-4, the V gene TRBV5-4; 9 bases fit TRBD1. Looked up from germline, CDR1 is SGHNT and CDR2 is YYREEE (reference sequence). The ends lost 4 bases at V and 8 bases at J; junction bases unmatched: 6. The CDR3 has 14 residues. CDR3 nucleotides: TGTGCCAGCAGCCACCGGGACAGGGTGGAAAAACTGTTTTTT. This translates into CASSHRDRVEKLFF.

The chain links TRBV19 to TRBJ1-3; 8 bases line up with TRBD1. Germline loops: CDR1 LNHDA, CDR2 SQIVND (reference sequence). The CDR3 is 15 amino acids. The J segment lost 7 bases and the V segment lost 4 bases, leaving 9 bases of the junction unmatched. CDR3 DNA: TGTGCCAGTAGTACTTTGGACAGGGCGCGCAACACCATATATTTT. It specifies CASSTLDRARNTIYF.